Below, 29 T cell receptor beta chains from the same sample are listed, as sequenced in a study of cytomegalovirus exposure and HLA in healthy donors. The PCR was carried out with 60 Vbeta primers and 13 Jbeta primers. Libraries were prepared by immunoSEQ multiplex PCR; TCRdb keeps only in-frame clonotypes and omits some of them. The sample shows approximately 110,000 clones, 77% of them seen only once. Input material: PBMCs. The origin of the receptors is a human donor in good health.

This clone was detected only a few times. The V and J genes are TRBV29-1 and TRBJ1-4, with 11 bases matching TRBD1. With 4 bases clipped from V and 11 bases from J, the junction kept 12 bases outside the gene matches. The CDR3 is 15 residues long. CDR1 and CDR2 (germline): SQVTM, ANQGSEA. The CDR3 is CSVVKEGTGGGKLFF. Here the CDR3 DNA reads TGCAGCGTTGTCAAGGAGGGGACAGGGGGAGGCAAACTGTTTTTT.

This clone appeared once. This chain joins TRBV30 and TRBJ2-7; 8 bases line up with TRBD1. Trimming at V came to 3 bases and at J to 5 bases, leaving 9 bases not matched to a gene. CDR3 length: 14 amino acids. Germline-derived CDR1 and CDR2 are GTSNPN and SVGIG (reference sequence). DNA for the CDR3: TGTGCCTGGAGGAACCAGGGGGCCCCAAACGAGCAGTACTTC. This encodes CAWRNQGAPNEQYF.

The CDR3 loop is CATTAGTGVNQPQHF. CDR3 in DNA: TGTGCCACCACCGCCGGGACAGGGGTCAATCAGCCCCAGCATTTT. The chain carries TRBV15 and TRBJ1-5; 10 bases are a match to TRBD1. The CDR3 spans 15 residues. Losses at the gene ends were 7 bases for V and 3 bases for J; bases not matched to a gene: 6. Germline-derived CDR1 and CDR2 are LNHNV and YYDKDF (reference sequence). The whole variable domain, remainder taken from reference TRBV15 and TRBJ1-5, is DAMVIQNPRYQVTQFGKPVTLSCSQTLNHNVMYWYQQKSSQAPKLLFHYYDKDFNNEADTPDNFQSRRPNTSFCFLDIRSPGLGDTAMYLCATTAGTGVNQPQHFGDGTRLSIL.

V is TRBV10-1 and J is TRBJ2-6; 7 positions match TRBD1. The CDR3 runs to 15 residues. CDR1 and CDR2 (germline): WNHNN, SYGVQD (reference sequence). The V segment lost 5 bases and the J segment 4 bases; nucleotides outside the gene matches: 5. The CDR3 reads CASSPTGSGANVLTF. CDR3 coding DNA: TGCGCCAGCAGTCCGACAGGGTCAGGGGCCAACGTCCTGACTTTC.

The chain uses TRBV27 and TRBJ2-3; 9 bases fit TRBD2. The CDR3 contains 16 residues. Germline V CDR1 and CDR2: MNHEY, SMNVEV (reference sequence). V was pared by 0 bases and J by 3 bases, with 4 bases of the junction left unmatched. The CDR3 reads CASSLSLLAGTDTQYF. The CDR3 DNA is TGTGCCAGCAGTTTATCGCTGCTAGCGGGAACAGATACGCAGTATTTT.

The chain carries TRBV6-6 and TRBJ2-1; a possible D gene is TRBD2 (5 bases). CDR1 is MNHNY, CDR2 SVGAGI, per germline (reference sequence). CDR3 length: 11 amino acids. V lost 6 bases and J 10 bases, leaving 10 bases between the germline ends. The CDR3 sequence is CASSPWEEQFF. The DNA for the CDR3 is TGTGCCAGCAGCCCCTGGGAGGAGCAGTTCTTC.

This clone was picked up one time. This chain uses TRBV10-3 with TRBJ2-1; 8 nucleotides line up with TRBD2. The CDR3 is 17 amino acids. The germline gives CDR1 ENHRY, CDR2 SYGVKD. Trimming cost V 0 bases and J 6 bases; bases outside gene matches: 10. The CDR3 spells CAISESGGNGRANEQFF. CDR3 coding DNA: TGTGCCATCAGTGAGTCGGGGGGCAACGGGAGGGCCAATGAGCAGTTCTTC.

This chain connects TRBV7-9 to TRBJ2-1, with D tentatively TRBD2 (6 bases). In germline, CDR1 is SEHNR, CDR2 FQNEAQ (reference sequence). This CDR3 is built from 15 residues. V gave up 5 bases and J gave up 12 bases, with 23 bases separating them. This CDR3 is CASSRPHQRARRQFF. DNA of the CDR3: TGTGCCAGCAGCCGGCCTCACCAGCGGGCCCGGCGGCAGTTCTTC. Supplemented by reference TRBV7-9 and TRBJ2-1, the full variable domain reads DTGVSQNPRHKITKRGQNVTFRCDPISEHNRLYWYRQTLGQGPEFLTYFQNEAQLEKSRLLSDRFSAERPKGSFSTLEIQRTEQGDSAMYLCASSRPHQRARRQFFGPGTRLTVL.

V is TRBV6-1 and J is TRBJ2-2, with TRBD2 identical over 14 bases. With 4 bases clipped from V and 4 bases from J, the junction kept 5 bases outside the gene matches. The CDR3 runs 17 residues. Looked up from germline, CDR1 is MNHNS and CDR2 is SASEGT. CDR3 region: CASSGGLAGVSTGELFF. DNA of the CDR3: TGTGCCAGCAGTGGGGGACTAGCGGGAGTAAGCACCGGGGAGCTGTTTTTT.

The chain is built from TRBV7-2 and TRBJ1-1; D unresolved. The CDR3 is 14 residues long. With 2 bases removed from V and 2 bases from J, the gap between germline ends came to 9 bases. CDR1 is SGHTA and CDR2 is FQGNSA in the germline V gene. For the CDR3, the DNA is TGTGCCAGCAGCTTACTCCCAGGAAACACTGAAGCTTTCTTT. Translation gives CASSLLPGNTEAFF.

This clone showed up just once. The genes are TRBV18 and TRBJ1-5; perhaps TRBD1 as D (6 bases). CDR3 length: 14 residues. Germline V gene sequence: CDR1 KGHSH, CDR2 LQKENI. V was clipped by 3 bases and J by 5 bases, with 11 bases between them. The CDR3 bases are TGTGCCAGCTCACCGCTCAGGGGTGATCAGCCCCAGCATTTT. It encodes CASSPLRGDQPQHF.

The rearrangement uses TRBV27 and TRBJ2-7; a possible D gene is TRBD2 (5 bases). Germline loops: CDR1 MNHEY, CDR2 SMNVEV (reference sequence). The CDR3 length is 15 residues. V lost 5 bases to trimming and J lost 6 bases, with 20 bases between them. DNA of the CDR3: TGTGCCAGCAGTAGTGGGAGCTATCCTCGGGGCGAGCAGTACTTC. Translation gives CASSSGSYPRGEQYF.

The chain combines TRBV7-9 with TRBJ1-1; TRBD1 agrees at 8 bases. V dropped 7 bases and J dropped 2; count of bases not matched to a gene: 9. Per the germline V gene, CDR1 is SEHNR and CDR2 is FQNEAQ (reference sequence). This CDR3 has 15 residues. The DNA of the CDR3 is TGTGCCAGCACAACCCTGGACAGGGCAAACACTGAAGCTTTCTTT. It is translated as CASTTLDRANTEAFF.

The chain carries TRBV7-2 and TRBJ2-3; weak D call: TRBD2 (6 bases). The CDR3 has 14 amino acids. Per the germline V gene, CDR1 is SGHTA and CDR2 is FQGNSA. Trimming left V 7 bases short and J 1 base short, with 12 bases between. CDR3 coding DNA: TGTGCCAGCACCTCGGCGGGGCGCACAGATACGCAGTATTTT. Translating gives CASTSAGRTDTQYF.

This chain links TRBV28 with TRBJ1-4; TRBD1 might be the D (5 bases). The CDR3 has 15 amino acids. V was pared by 5 bases and J by 5 bases, with 15 bases between. Germline assignment: CDR1 MDHEN and CDR2 SYDVKM. This CDR3 is CASSRGGVENEKLFF. In DNA form, the CDR3 reads TGTGCCAGCAGTCGGGGGGGGGTTGAAAATGAAAAACTGTTTTTT.

This rearrangement joins TRBV20-1 to TRBJ2-7; D is unresolved. CDR3 length: 11 amino acids. Germline CDR1 DFQATT, CDR2 SNEGSKA (reference sequence). Trimming stripped 6 bases from V and 7 bases from J, with 13 bases between. CDR3 protein: CSANQAWEQYF. In DNA, the CDR3 is TGCAGTGCCAACCAGGCCTGGGAGCAGTACTTC.

The rearrangement links TRBV4-1 to TRBJ2-1; 12 nucleotides line up with TRBD2. The CDR3 spans 16 residues. The junction had 5 bases not matched to a gene; V was cut back by 3 bases and J by 5 bases. Germline lookup yields CDR1 MGHRA and CDR2 YSYEKL. CDR3 residues: CASSHPSSGRDNEQFF. Written as DNA, the CDR3 is TGCGCCAGCAGCCATCCGTCTAGCGGGAGGGACAATGAGCAGTTCTTC.

The V and J genes are TRBV2 and TRBJ2-5, with a weak D call TRBD2 (5 bases). CDR3 length equals 14 residues. Germline lookup yields CDR1 SNHLY and CDR2 FYNNEI. Trimming took 6 bases from V and 4 from J, leaving 15 bases between them. Here the CDR3 DNA reads TGTGCCAGCAGACTAGGCTCGATGCGAGAGACCCAGTACTTC. Protein product: CASRLGSMRETQYF. The full variable domain, in which reference TRBV2 and TRBJ2-5 provide the parts outside the CDR3, is EPEVTQTPSHQVTQMGQEVILRCVPISNHLYFYWYRQILGQKVEFLVSFYNNEISEKSEIFDDQFSVERPDGSNFTLKIRSTKLEDSAMYFCASRLGSMRETQYFGPGTRLLVL.

This chain connects TRBV18 to TRBJ2-7; TRBD1 matches at 9 bases. The length of the CDR3 is 16 residues. Losses at the gene ends were 1 base for V and 2 bases for J; bases not matched to a gene: 6. Germline V lookup: CDR1 KGHSH, CDR2 LQKENI. CDR3 DNA sequence: TGTGCCAGCTCACCACTTTCCGGGACAGGGACCTACGAGCAGTACTTC. Translating it yields CASSPLSGTGTYEQYF.

The chain combines TRBV28 with TRBJ1-1; a weak D match, TRBD1 (6 bases). Germline V gene data show CDR1 as MDHEN and CDR2 as SYDVKM. With 3 bases removed from V and 1 base from J, the gap between germline ends came to 12 bases. There are 15 residues in the CDR3. CDR3 nucleotide sequence: TGTGCCAGCAGTTTGGGGGGGGCGGAGAACACTGAAGCTTTCTTT. Translating gives CASSLGGAENTEAFF.

This clone was observed a few times. The chain joins TRBV18 to TRBJ1-1; possible D gene TRBD1, 6 bases. The CDR3 covers 14 residues. Per germline, CDR1 KGHSH and CDR2 LQKENI. V was pared by 3 bases and J by 4 bases, with 12 bases between. This CDR3 reads CASSPAQGITEAFF. The CDR3 DNA is TGTGCCAGCTCACCGGCTCAGGGGATCACTGAAGCTTTCTTT.

This clone came up a few times. This sequence joins TRBV7-8 and TRBJ2-7, with TRBD2 identical over 14 bases. This CDR3 has 14 amino acids. Losses at the gene ends were 6 bases for V and 5 bases for J; bases not matched to a gene: 3. CDR1 and CDR2 from the germline V gene are SGHVS and FQNEAQ. CDR3 region: CASRRLAGGNEQYF. CDR3 nucleotide sequence: TGTGCCAGCAGAAGACTAGCGGGAGGGAACGAGCAGTACTTC. The full variable domain, rest sourced from reference TRBV7-8 and TRBJ2-7, is GAGVSQSPRYKVAKRGQDVALRCDPISGHVSLFWYQQALGQGPEFLTYFQNEAQLDKSGLPSDRFFAERPEGSVSTLKIQRTQQEDSAVYLCASRRLAGGNEQYFGPGTRLTVT.

The chain uses TRBV5-1 and TRBJ1-1; no firm D call. The CDR3 is 16 residues long. Germline V gene sequence: CDR1 SGHRS, CDR2 YFSETQ. V was trimmed by 0 bases and J by 1 base, leaving 13 bases between them. This CDR3 reads CASSLEFLGRNTEAFF. Here the CDR3 DNA reads TGCGCCAGCAGCTTGGAATTTTTGGGCCGGAACACTGAAGCTTTCTTT.

This clone was detected a few times. The chain joins TRBV6-6 to TRBJ2-7, with TRBD1 matching 10 bases. V shed 5 bases and J 6 bases; nucleotides not matched to a gene: 4. The CDR3 length is 13 residues. In germline, CDR1 is MNHNY, CDR2 SVGAGI (reference sequence). This CDR3 is CASSTGTGVEQYF. CDR3 nucleotides: TGTGCCAGCAGTACTGGGACAGGGGTCGAGCAGTACTTC.

The chain has TRBV27 and TRBJ1-2; D is possibly TRBD1 (6 bases). Germline CDR1 is MNHEY and CDR2 is SMNVEV (reference sequence). Trimming shortened V by 2 bases and J by 3 bases, and 19 bases separated the two germline ends. The CDR3 runs to 17 residues. The CDR3 DNA reads TGTGCCAGCAGTTTAGTCGGCCTGGGGGGGCGAGACTATGGCTACACCTTC. Amino acid sequence: CASSLVGLGGRDYGYTF.

The chain couples TRBV15 to TRBJ1-4; 11 nucleotides align to TRBD1. V was pared by 1 base and J by 4 bases, with 5 bases of the junction left unmatched. Germline CDR1 and CDR2: LNHNV and YYDKDF (reference sequence). CDR3 length: 17 residues. The CDR3 reads CATSRGTGGHDNEKLFF. The CDR3 nucleotides read TGTGCCACCAGCAGAGGGACAGGGGGCCATGATAATGAAAAACTGTTTTTT.

The V call is TRBV30, the J call TRBJ2-7, with D unclear. The CDR3 covers 12 residues. Trimming removed 3 bases at V and 0 bases at J, with 6 bases between. Germline V lookup: CDR1 GTSNPN, CDR2 SVGIG (reference sequence). The CDR3 region has the DNA TGTGCCTGGAGGGCCCGCTCCTACGAGCAGTACTTC. Translating gives CAWRARSYEQYF.

The chain recombines TRBV4-2 with TRBJ2-2; perhaps TRBD2 as D (6 bases). This CDR3 contains 14 residues. Germline loops: CDR1 LGHNA, CDR2 YNFKEQ. Trimming left V 4 bases short and J 5 bases short, with 11 bases between. The CDR3 region has the DNA TGTGCCAGCAGCCCGCTTAGCGGTACCGGGGAGCTGTTTTTT. Translated, it gives CASSPLSGTGELFF.

The rearrangement uses TRBV19 and TRBJ2-7; D may be TRBD2 (5 bases). The germline V gene encodes CDR1 LNHDA and CDR2 SQIVND (reference sequence). CDR3 length: 14 residues. Trimming pared 5 bases from V and 4 bases from J, leaving 15 bases between. In DNA, the CDR3 is TGTGCCAGTAGTGCCCCGGGATCGCCTTACGAGCAGTACTTC. This gives the protein CASSAPGSPYEQYF.